The sequence of this TCR beta chain was determined in a study of ipilimumab plus nivolumab after autologous stem cell transplantation. Looking at the study overall: DLBCL patients had primary refractory or relapsed disease.

This table comes from immunoSEQ multiplex PCR, and its TCRdb copy is limited to in-frame clones, with some not included. This sample has around 84,000 clones, with under 85% found just once. Ipilimumab, 1 mg/kg, started 14 to 28 days after autologous transplant. Through week 26, nivolumab 3 mg/kg IV was given weeks 1, 4, 7, 10, then biweekly. This clone was seen more than once but under ten times. Germline V lookup: CDR1 ENHRY, CDR2 SYGVKD. The CDR3 runs 15 residues. V was trimmed by 6 bases and J by 3 bases, leaving 14 bases between them. The sequencing used PBMCs, collected in a trial of ipilimumab plus nivolumab as post-transplant consolidation. V usage is TRBV10-3 and J usage is TRBJ2-2; D may correspond to TRBD1 or TRBD2 (5 bases each). The receptor comes from a male donor with diffuse large B-cell lymphoma. Here the CDR3 DNA reads TGTGCCATCAGGGGGACCACGCTCTACACCGGGGAGCTGTTTTTT. This sequence encodes CAIRGTTLYTGELFF.